This T cell receptor delta chain was profiled in a study of γδ T cells in repeated Plasmodium falciparum infection. Concerning this clone: For this DNA, TCRdb reports the protein of a much larger clone, which diverges at residue 6, most likely from a read error; the protein presented here is translated directly from the DNA.

This CDR3 has 19 amino acids. Trimming removed 3 bases from V and 5 bases from J; junction bases left unmatched: 20. Germline V gives CDR1 TSWWSYY, CDR2 QGS. Bulk repertoires came from Vgamma9/Vdelta2+ or Vdelta2-negative gammadelta T cells flow-sorted from PBMC. TCRdb called clones from the multiplex PCR reads again using CATT. This table has over 45,000 delta-chain clones, over 1.5% appearing once. The V call is TRDV1, the J call TRDJ1, with TRDD2 matching 8 bases. TCRdb supplies no J gene; here it was assigned by aligning the nucleotide sequence to germline. The receptor was isolated from a pool of human donors (malaria-infected and uninfected, not separated). Sequenced input: gamma-delta T cells from blood. This CDR3 is CALGDELFLRGGPGDKLIF. Here the CDR3 DNA reads TGTGCTCTTGGGGACGAACTCTTCCTACGAGGGGGACCCGGTGATAAACTCATCTTT.